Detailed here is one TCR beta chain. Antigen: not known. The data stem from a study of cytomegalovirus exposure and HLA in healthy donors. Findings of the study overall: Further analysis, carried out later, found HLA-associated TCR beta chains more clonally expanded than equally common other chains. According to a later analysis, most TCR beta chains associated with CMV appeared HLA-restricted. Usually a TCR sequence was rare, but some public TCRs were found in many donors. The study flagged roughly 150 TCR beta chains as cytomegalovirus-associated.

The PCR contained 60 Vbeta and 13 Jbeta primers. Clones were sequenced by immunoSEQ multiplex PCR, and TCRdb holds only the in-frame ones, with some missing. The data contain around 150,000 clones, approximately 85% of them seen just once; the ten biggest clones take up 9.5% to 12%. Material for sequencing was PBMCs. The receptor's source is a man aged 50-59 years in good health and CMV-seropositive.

The DNA of the CDR3 is TGCAGTGCTAATTATCAAGAGACCCAGTACTTC. Protein: CSANYQETQYF. The chain is built from TRBV20-1 and TRBJ2-5, with no clear D. The CDR3 runs to 11 residues. V was pared by 4 bases and J by 2 bases, with 5 bases between. Per the germline V gene, CDR1 is DFQATT and CDR2 is SNEGSKA (reference sequence).